This T cell receptor beta chain was found in a study of blood T cell repertoires in COVID-19. In the study overall: The United States, Italy and Spain supplied acute and convalescent COVID-19 samples. PBMCs, B-cell-depleted T cells, or T cells provided the cDNA or gDNA that made up the material.

This clone was seen more than once but under ten times. Trimming took off 6 bases at V and 6 bases at J, with 12 bases between the two ends. The CDR3 is made up of 14 amino acids. Germline V CDR1 and CDR2: MNHEY, SVGAGI. Original data processing: Researchers report that nucleated cell counts were estimated from reference gene primer amplification. The protocol was immunoSEQ multiplex PCR, while the TCRdb copy is restricted to in-frame clones and leaves out a portion. From that table come the V and J calls and clone size; the DNA was used to work out D and trimming. The sample carries roughly 240,000 clones, about 86% recorded once.

The V call is TRBV6-5, the J call TRBJ1-6, with D perhaps TRBD1 (5 bases). Sample: peripheral blood. The source is a man between 18 and 35 years old with active or convalescent COVID-19. The CDR3 DNA follows: TGTGCCAGCAGATCCGAGACAGCTAATTCACCCCTCCACTTT. Residues: CASRSETANSPLHF.